This TCR beta chain was recovered during a study of metastatic and nonmetastatic thyroid tumors. Whole-study context: Repertoire comparisons spanned blood and tumor or nodule tissue from malignant and benign thyroid patients. Study observations and caveats: TCR beta diversity was reportedly significantly higher in malignant thyroid tumors than benign nodules, in blood and tumor.

Through MiXCR, TCRdb re-clonotyped the PCR reads. The sample shows tens of thousands of clones, roughly 25% of them seen only once. All patients were treatment-naive before thyroid surgery. At least ten counts were recorded for this clone. Its antigen is currently unknown. There are 15 residues in the CDR3. With V trimmed by 5 bases and J by 6 bases, 9 bases remained unmatched. Germline CDR1 reads SGHTA; CDR2 reads FQGNSA. This chain joins TRBV7-2 and TRBJ2-2, with 7 bases lining up with TRBD2. The clonotype originates from a female donor with papillary thyroid cancer or a benign thyroid nodule (not recorded which). Some clones in this sample may be carry-over from other donors' samples. Sequencing used blood. Written as DNA, the CDR3 is TGTGCCAGCAGCCCGCATACGGGAGGAGCCGGGGAGCTGTTTTTT. It specifies CASSPHTGGAGELFF. The whole variable domain, remainder taken from reference TRBV7-2 and TRBJ2-2, is GAGVSQSPSNKVTEKGKDVELRCDPISGHTALYWYRQSLGQGLEFLIYFQGNSAPDKSGLPSDRFSAERTGGSVSTLTIQRTQQEDSAVYLCASSPHTGGAGELFFGEGSRLTVL.